This TCR beta chain appears in the sequencing data of a study of regulatory T cells in long-lasting Graves disease. General study findings and limits: The persistent group shared around 2,700 public clonotypes, more than the 966 shared by new patients. TRBV28, TRBJ1-2 and TRBJ2-5 were segments that persistent disease favored.

The J segment lost 3 bases and the V segment lost 0 bases, leaving 17 bases of the junction unmatched. Germline CDR1 reads SGHNT; CDR2 reads YENEEA. The CDR3 has 20 residues. As for time point: newly diagnosed GD, antithyroid drugs for less than 3 months. The TCR library was made from RNA that had been extracted from PBMCs in TRIzol. Construction of the TCR beta libraries employed iRepertoire HTBI primers in conjunction with Arm-PCR of CDR3 regions. TCRdb recomputed calls from the multiplex PCR reads with MiXCR, one row per CDR3 protein. The sample gives fewer than 550,000 distinct CDR3 sequences, 15% to 20% of which show up once; about 25% is in the top ten. This clonotype showed up many times. Its antigen is not known. This same sample was also part of a study on T cells in Graves' hyperthyroidism and ophthalmopathy.

The receptor was derived from a woman under 30 with Graves disease. This specimen consisted of peripheral blood mononuclear cells (PBMCs), obtained at new diagnosis, from a patient treated with antithyroid drugs. The V and J genes are TRBV11-3 and TRBJ2-3, with 8 bases aligning to TRBD2. The CDR3 reads CASSLDPSPTGRAWTDTQYF. In DNA form, the CDR3 reads TGTGCCAGCAGCTTAGACCCCTCGCCTACCGGGAGGGCCTGGACAGATACGCAGTATTTT.